One and the same sample provided the 20 T cell receptor beta chains below, sequenced in a study of shared clonotypes between healthy human individuals. Using immunoSEQ multiplex PCR, the repertoire was profiled, and TCRdb retains in-frame clones only, with some absent. The repertoire holds about 1 million clones, with about 75% as singletons. The specimen was memory CD4+ T cells sorted from blood. Subset: CD45RA-negative fraction. The receptors originated from a man younger than 35 in good health.

At least ten counts were recorded for this clone. The chain uses TRBV6-4 and TRBJ2-3; 9 nucleotides match TRBD1. Germline-derived CDR1 and CDR2 are MRHNA and SNTAGT. The CDR3 runs 15 residues. Trimming at V came to 5 bases and at J to 0 bases, leaving 3 bases not matched to a gene. DNA of the CDR3: TGTGCCAGCAGTCTTGACAGGGGGAGCACAGATACGCAGTATTTT. This gives the protein CASSLDRGSTDTQYF.

The J gene is TRBJ1-4, the V gene TRBV5-5; TRBD1 matches 10 bases. The CDR3 totals 15 residues. Germline V gives CDR1 SGHKS, CDR2 YYEKEE (reference sequence). V lost 5 bases, J lost 8 bases, and 9 bases stayed unmatched. This chain's CDR3 is CASRPGDRGLEKLFF. In nucleotides, the CDR3 is TGTGCCAGCAGACCGGGGGACAGGGGACTGGAAAAACTGTTTTTT.

In this sample, this clone turned up a few times. This sequence joins TRBV27 and TRBJ2-5; 7 bases line up with TRBD1. The germline V gene encodes CDR1 MNHEY and CDR2 SMNVEV (reference sequence). V lost 2 bases and J lost 12; bases outside the gene matches: 12. The CDR3 has 14 amino acids. CDR3 sequence reads: CASSLKGATFREYF. CDR3 DNA: TGTGCCAGCAGTTTAAAGGGGGCGACTTTCAGGGAGTACTTC.

The chain couples TRBV7-8 to TRBJ2-3; D gene unclear. CDR1 SGHVS and CDR2 FQNEAQ come from the germline V gene. V lost 3 bases to trimming and J lost 0 bases, with 7 bases between them. This CDR3 has 14 amino acids. This CDR3 is CASSFTRSTDTQYF. Written as DNA, the CDR3 is TGTGCCAGCAGCTTTACAAGAAGCACAGATACGCAGTATTTT. Combining the CDR3 with reference TRBV7-8 and TRBJ2-3 gives the whole variable domain GAGVSQSPRYKVAKRGQDVALRCDPISGHVSLFWYQQALGQGPEFLTYFQNEAQLDKSGLPSDRFFAERPEGSVSTLKIQRTQQEDSAVYLCASSFTRSTDTQYFGPGTRLTVL.

In regard to this clone: This may be a read error: a much more frequent sequence differs by one nucleotide. Within the sample, other DNA sequences also encode this same CDR3. This sequence joins TRBV5-1 and TRBJ2-3; 11 bases fit TRBD2. This CDR3 comprises 15 residues. V was pared by 4 bases and J by 1 base, with 2 bases of the junction left unmatched. The germline CDR1 and CDR2 sequences are SGHRS and YFSETQ. CDR3 protein: CASSPGLAGTDTQYF. The CDR3 DNA follows: TGCGCCAGCAGCCCGGGACTAGCGGGCACAGATACGCAGTATTTT.

The chain's CDR3 is CAAGQGVYEQYF. The CDR3 nucleotides are TGTGCCGCGGGACAGGGGGTGTACGAGCAGTACTTC. This sequence joins TRBV2 and TRBJ2-7; 11 bases are a match to TRBD1. The CDR3 consists of 12 residues. Germline trimming cut 11 bases from V and 4 bases from J; bases unmatched to any gene: 4. Germline CDR1 and CDR2: SNHLY and FYNNEI.

This clone was recorded only once. This chain links TRBV7-2 with TRBJ2-3; 7 bases fit TRBD2. Trimming removed 5 bases from V and 4 bases from J; junction bases left unmatched: 9. Germline values: CDR1 SGHTA, CDR2 FQGNSA. The CDR3 loop spans 15 amino acids. CDR3 sequence: CASSQAAGASDTQYF. CDR3 sequence (DNA): TGTGCCAGCAGCCAAGCGGCGGGAGCCTCAGATACGCAGTATTTT.

A note on this clone: Other DNA sequences of this sample code for an identical CDR3. V usage is TRBV28 and J usage is TRBJ1-2; 7 nucleotides align to TRBD1. This CDR3 comprises 12 residues. The V and J ends lost 6 bases and 4 bases, in that order; junction bases with no gene match: 2. CDR1 is MDHEN, CDR2 SYDVKM, per germline. Here the CDR3 DNA reads TGTGCCAGCAGAGGACAGGTCTATGGCTACACCTTC. Amino acids: CASRGQVYGYTF.

Concerning this clone itself: The same CDR3 arises from other DNA sequences in this sample as well. The rearrangement links TRBV9 to TRBJ2-3, with a possible D match to TRBD2 (6 bases). Germline CDR1 is SGDLS and CDR2 is YYNGEE. The CDR3 is made up of 15 amino acids. V shed 0 bases and J shed 2 bases, with 10 bases lying between them. The CDR3 DNA follows: TGTGCCAGCAGCGTAGGGGGGGTCTACACAGATACGCAGTATTTT. Its translation: CASSVGGVYTDTQYF.

The rearrangement uses TRBV28 and TRBJ1-3; the match to TRBD1 covers 8 bases. V trimming: 7 bases; J trimming: 0 bases; junction bases outside the gene matches: 11. The CDR3 is 17 residues long. The germline V gene has CDR1 MDHEN and CDR2 SYDVKM. CDR3 in amino acids: CASMGTGVLSSGNTIYF. CDR3 nucleotides: TGTGCCAGCATGGGGACAGGCGTACTAAGCTCTGGAAACACCATATATTTT.

The CDR3: CASSLSRETQYF. DNA of the CDR3: TGTGCCAGCAGCCTCTCCAGGGAGACCCAGTACTTC. The chain uses TRBV6-1 and TRBJ2-5; D gene ambiguous. From germline, CDR1 is MNHNS and CDR2 SASEGT. The CDR3 is 12 amino acids. The ends were cut back, 6 bases at V and 5 bases at J, with 10 bases in the middle.

In this sample, this clone turned up a few times. This rearrangement joins TRBV7-9 to TRBJ1-2; D is unresolved. Germline lookup yields CDR1 SEHNR and CDR2 FQNEAQ (reference sequence). The CDR3 runs to 16 residues. V gave up 5 bases and J gave up 0 bases, with 16 bases separating them. The CDR3 DNA follows: TGTGCCAGCAGCCCGAGGACCAGCCCAACTAACTATGGCTACACCTTC. Protein sequence: CASSPRTSPTNYGYTF.

This clone was seen more than once but under ten times. This CDR3 is also generated by other DNA sequences in the sample. In DNA, the CDR3 is TGCGCCAGCAGCCAAGATCGAGCGGGGGGTCACAATGAGCAGTTCTTC. This gives the protein CASSQDRAGGHNEQFF. V is TRBV4-1 and J is TRBJ2-1; 9 bases line up with TRBD2. Germline V gene lookup returns CDR1 MGHRA and CDR2 YSYEKL. The CDR3 covers 16 residues. V was pared by 0 bases and J by 5 bases, with 5 bases of the junction left unmatched.

As for this clone: Distinct nucleotide sequences in the sample also encode this CDR3. The chain couples TRBV10-3 to TRBJ2-3; the match to TRBD2 covers 10 bases. Germline V CDR1 and CDR2: ENHRY, SYGVKD. The ends lost 3 bases at V and 0 bases at J; junction bases unmatched: 3. This CDR3 region has 16 residues. The CDR3 DNA reads TGTGCCATCAGTGAATTAGCGGGAGGAAGCACAGATACGCAGTATTTT. This codes for CAISELAGGSTDTQYF.

The chain's CDR3 is CAWSITPTYEQYF. CDR3 nucleotide sequence: TGTGCCTGGAGTATCACGCCTACCTACGAGCAGTACTTC. The chain combines TRBV30 with TRBJ2-7, with D hard to call. CDR1 and CDR2 (germline): GTSNPN, SVGIG (reference sequence). This CDR3 has 13 amino acids. The germline V and J ends were trimmed by 2 bases and 2 bases, with 10 bases remaining between them.

CDR3 sequence: CASSSQTLRESEAFF. The CDR3 region has the DNA TGTGCCAGCAGCTCCCAAACCCTCAGGGAGTCTGAAGCTTTCTTT. The rearrangement uses TRBV7-8 and TRBJ1-1; possible D gene TRBD1, 5 bases. V was cut by 4 bases and J by 6 bases, with 18 bases left in between. The germline gives CDR1 SGHVS, CDR2 FQNEAQ. The CDR3 is 15 amino acids.

CDR3 region: CAWSVEGLQFF. CDR3 DNA sequence: TGTGCCTGGAGTGTGGAAGGTTTGCAGTTCTTC. This chain links TRBV30 with TRBJ2-1; D not resolved. The germline V gene encodes CDR1 GTSNPN and CDR2 SVGIG (reference sequence). V lost 0 bases to trimming and J lost 12 bases, with 9 bases between them. The CDR3 extends over 11 amino acids.

This clone was seen only a few times. The rearrangement joins TRBV15 to TRBJ2-1; 12 bases agree with TRBD1. Germline V CDR1 and CDR2: LNHNV, YYDKDF (reference sequence). CDR3 length equals 16 residues. The V segment lost 3 bases and the J segment 10 bases; nucleotides outside the gene matches: 10. CDR3 in DNA: TGTGCCACCAGCAGTAGTCCCGGGACAGGGGGCCCCGAGCAGTTCTTC. Amino acids: CATSSSPGTGGPEQFF.

The chain is built from TRBV30 and TRBJ2-1; 9 nucleotides agree with TRBD1. The germline CDR1 and CDR2 sequences are GTSNPN and SVGIG (reference sequence). The CDR3 extends over 15 amino acids. The trim removed 5 bases at V and 8 bases at J, leaving 13 bases unmatched. The CDR3 DNA reads as TGTGCCTGGTCCGCGGGACAGGGTTCCCTCGATGAGCAGTTCTTC. Encoded protein: CAWSAGQGSLDEQFF.

The chain employs TRBV2 and TRBJ2-7, with D possibly being TRBD2 (7 bases). V was cut by 3 bases and J by 6 bases, with 12 bases left in between. The length of the CDR3 is 13 residues. CDR1 and CDR2 from the germline V gene are SNHLY and FYNNEI. CDR3 loop: CASSEQGRAEQYF. The CDR3 nucleotides read TGTGCCAGCAGTGAGCAGGGGAGGGCCGAGCAGTACTTC.